What follows are 30 T cell receptor beta chains derived from one specimen sequenced in a study of PD-L1 blockade in urothelial cancer. Time point described: peripheral blood 6 weeks after treatment start. Assay used: immunoSEQ multiplex PCR; TCRdb lists only in-frame clones, some missing. The sample lists around 110,000 clones, more than 85% occurring once. The sample consisted of PBMCs, taken around atezolizumab (anti-PD-L1) treatment. The receptors originated from a man aged 55-75 years with urothelial cancer.

The V call is TRBV4-3, the J call TRBJ2-5; D is unclear. From germline, CDR1 is LGHNA and CDR2 YSLEER. Trimming cost V 1 base and J 5 bases, with 14 bases left between them. This CDR3 has 15 amino acids. The CDR3 DNA is TGCGCCAGCAGCCAAGTTCATACTCGCCTGGAGACCCAGTACTTC. It is translated as CASSQVHTRLETQYF.

V gene TRBV6-1 combines with J gene TRBJ2-3; 9 bases agree with TRBD1. V gave up 4 bases and J gave up 5 bases; unmatched junction bases: 7. Germline assignment: CDR1 MNHNS and CDR2 SASEGT. This CDR3 region has 15 residues. The CDR3 is CASSGRDRVRDTQYF. CDR3 DNA sequence: TGTGCCAGCAGTGGCCGGGACAGGGTAAGAGATACGCAGTATTTT.

The J gene is TRBJ2-3, the V gene TRBV2; 7 nucleotides agree with TRBD1. Germline V gene sequence: CDR1 SNHLY, CDR2 FYNNEI. Trimming took 5 bases from V and 11 from J; bases not matched to a gene: 10. The CDR3 length is 13 residues. The CDR3 here is CASSSRPTGVQYF. CDR3 coding DNA: TGTGCCAGCAGTTCCCGTCCTACAGGGGTGCAGTATTTT.

J is TRBJ1-5 and V is TRBV7-6; 9 positions agree with TRBD1. Germline CDR1 and CDR2: SGHVS and FNYEAQ. The CDR3 is 16 residues long. J lost 3 bases, V lost 5 bases, and 8 bases had no gene match. The CDR3 coding sequence is TGTGCCAGCAGCCCTACCGGGACAGGGTCCAATCAGCCCCAGCATTTT. Protein sequence: CASSPTGTGSNQPQHF.

The V gene is TRBV7-3, the J gene TRBJ1-5; perhaps TRBD1 as D (6 bases). The germline gives CDR1 SGHTA, CDR2 FQGTGA. The V and J ends lost 9 bases and 5 bases respectively, with 11 bases between them. There are 12 residues in the CDR3. DNA for the CDR3: TGTGCCAGAGGGGGGGGGCATCAGCCCCAGCATTTT. Translation gives CARGGGHQPQHF.

The genes are TRBV4-1 and TRBJ1-4; no clear D. The CDR3 has 16 amino acids. Germline values: CDR1 MGHRA, CDR2 YSYEKL. V was shortened by 4 bases and J by 0 bases, with 12 bases between the two germline ends. The CDR3 loop is CASSLWTATTNEKLFF. The CDR3 nucleotides read TGCGCCAGCAGCCTATGGACTGCCACAACTAATGAAAAACTGTTTTTT.

This chain uses TRBV5-1 with TRBJ2-2; D is uncertain. CDR1 and CDR2 (germline): SGHRS, YFSETQ. This CDR3 has 15 amino acids. V shed 0 bases and J shed 4 bases, with 10 bases lying between them. CDR3 residues: CASSLEFRGTGELFF. DNA of the CDR3: TGCGCCAGCAGCTTGGAATTCAGAGGCACCGGGGAGCTGTTTTTT.

The rearrangement uses TRBV29-1 and TRBJ1-3, with 7 bases fitting TRBD1. This CDR3 is built from 14 residues. CDR1 SQVTM and CDR2 ANQGSEA come from the germline V gene. After removal of 6 bases from V and 7 bases from J, the junction contained 12 bases not matched to a gene. The CDR3 protein is CSVTTGASMNTIYF. Written as DNA, the CDR3 is TGCAGCGTCACTACAGGGGCTTCCATGAACACCATATATTTT.

The chain employs TRBV5-8 and TRBJ2-7, with TRBD1 matching 9 bases. The CDR3 sequence is 15 residues long. Germline-derived CDR1 and CDR2 are SGHTS and YDEGEE. V trimming: 0 bases; J trimming: 4 bases; junction bases outside the gene matches: 5. CDR3: CASSLVGTGLYEQYF. The CDR3 DNA sequence: TGTGCCAGCAGCTTGGTGGGGACAGGGCTATACGAGCAGTACTTC.

The J gene is TRBJ2-3, the V gene TRBV7-3; TRBD2 might be the D (6 bases). The CDR3 runs to 16 residues. Trimming pared 2 bases from V and 6 bases from J, leaving 18 bases between. Germline CDR1 is SGHTA and CDR2 is FQGTGA. The CDR3: CASSLGAGTVPDTQYF. The CDR3 DNA follows: TGTGCCAGCAGCTTAGGGGCCGGGACTGTTCCGGATACGCAGTATTTT. Drawing the rest from reference TRBV7-3 and TRBJ2-3, the complete variable domain is GAGVSQTPSNKVTEKGKYVELRCDPISGHTALYWYRQSLGQGPEFLIYFQGTGAADDSGLPNDRFFAVRPEGSVSTLKIQRTERGDSAVYLCASSLGAGTVPDTQYFGPGTRLTVL.

V is TRBV2 and J is TRBJ2-7, with a weak D call TRBD1 (6 bases). Trimming shortened V by 8 bases and J by 0 bases, and 11 bases separated the two germline ends. Germline CDR1 SNHLY, CDR2 FYNNEI. CDR3 length equals 13 residues. The CDR3 reads CASGDTPSYEQYF. CDR3 coding DNA: TGTGCCAGCGGGGACACCCCCTCCTACGAGCAGTACTTC.

This chain links TRBV9 with TRBJ2-3; tentative D call: TRBD1 (5 bases). This CDR3 contains 15 residues. Germline CDR1 SGDLS, CDR2 YYNGEE. Trimming cost V 0 bases and J 2 bases, with 10 bases left between them. The CDR3, as DNA: TGTGCCAGCAGCGTAGCCGCAGGGTTCACAGATACGCAGTATTTT. Protein product: CASSVAAGFTDTQYF.

This chain connects TRBV9 to TRBJ1-6, with D tentatively TRBD1 (5 bases). CDR3 size: 14 residues. V was clipped by 3 bases and J by 11 bases, with 15 bases between them. Per the germline V gene, CDR1 is SGDLS and CDR2 is YYNGEE. The CDR3 DNA reads TGTGCCAGCAGCGGGGGGGGAGTCTCGCCACCCCTCCACTTT. This encodes CASSGGGVSPPLHF.

The V gene is TRBV15, the J gene TRBJ2-1; 11 bases align to TRBD2. The V gene end was trimmed by 1 base and the J gene end by 9 bases; junction bases not matched to a gene: 5. The CDR3 is 15 amino acids. Germline V gene data show CDR1 as LNHNV and CDR2 as YYDKDF (reference sequence). The CDR3 sequence is CATSRVSGGAGEQFF. CDR3 in DNA: TGTGCCACCAGCAGAGTTAGCGGGGGGGCCGGTGAGCAGTTCTTC. Full variable domain (rest looked up from reference TRBV15 and TRBJ2-1): DAMVIQNPRYQVTQFGKPVTLSCSQTLNHNVMYWYQQKSSQAPKLLFHYYDKDFNNEADTPDNFQSRRPNTSFCFLDIRSPGLGDTAMYLCATSRVSGGAGEQFFGPGTRLTVL.

CDR3 sequence reads: CASSFFQGRDTEAFF. CDR3 coding DNA: TGTGCCAGCAGTTTCTTTCAGGGTAGGGACACTGAAGCTTTCTTT. The chain carries TRBV28 and TRBJ1-1; maybe TRBD1 (5 bases). Trimming pared 3 bases from V and 3 bases from J, leaving 14 bases between. This CDR3 comprises 15 residues. Per the germline V gene, CDR1 is MDHEN and CDR2 is SYDVKM.

The chain uses TRBV6-1 and TRBJ2-1; 14 bases line up with TRBD2. From germline, CDR1 is MNHNS and CDR2 SASEGT. With 6 bases clipped from V and 8 bases from J, the junction kept 6 bases outside the gene matches. CDR3 size: 15 residues. The CDR3 sequence: CASRGGTSGRDEQFF. Here the CDR3 DNA reads TGTGCCAGCAGGGGGGGGACTAGCGGGAGAGATGAGCAGTTCTTC.

The chain employs TRBV11-3 and TRBJ2-5; D possibly corresponds to TRBD1 (6 bases). Germline CDR1 and CDR2: SGHNT and YENEEA. The CDR3 has 14 amino acids. Trimming pared 1 base from V and 4 bases from J, leaving 10 bases between. The CDR3 sequence is CASSLGGPGETQYF. In nucleotides, the CDR3 is TGTGCCAGCAGCTTAGGGGGGCCGGGAGAGACCCAGTACTTC.

This chain joins TRBV5-4 and TRBJ2-3; 10 positions match TRBD1. This CDR3 comprises 11 residues. V gave up 4 bases and J gave up 13 bases; unmatched junction bases: 3. Germline V gives CDR1 SGHNT, CDR2 YYREEE (reference sequence). CDR3 nucleotides: TGTGCCAGCAGCCTTGGGACAGGGGAGTATTTT. Its protein is CASSLGTGEYF.

The V call is TRBV6-5, the J call TRBJ1-1; D unresolved. The CDR3 runs to 15 residues. V was clipped by 6 bases and J by 0 bases, with 14 bases between them. CDR1 MNHEY and CDR2 SVGAGI come from the germline V gene. This CDR3 reads CASSFRPDLNTEAFF. The CDR3 nucleotides read TGTGCCAGCAGCTTCCGCCCAGACTTGAACACTGAAGCTTTCTTT.

The chain joins TRBV5-1 to TRBJ2-3; D ambiguous. Germline V lookup: CDR1 SGHRS, CDR2 YFSETQ. V lost 2 bases and J 2 bases, leaving 9 bases between the germline ends. The CDR3 is 14 amino acids. CDR3 sequence: CASSFGEITDTQYF. The DNA for the CDR3 is TGCGCCAGCAGCTTCGGAGAGATCACAGATACGCAGTATTTT.

V gene TRBV12-5 combines with J gene TRBJ1-5, with no clear D. With 2 bases removed from V and 8 bases from J, the gap between germline ends came to 4 bases. Germline V gene sequence: CDR1 LGHNT, CDR2 FRNRAP. The CDR3 contains 11 residues. CDR3 bases: TGTGCTAGTGGTTTGCAAAAGCCCCAGCATTTT. Protein sequence: CASGLQKPQHF. The complete variable domain, with remaining parts taken from reference TRBV12-5 and TRBJ1-5, reads DARVTQTPRHKVTEMGQEVTMRCQPILGHNTVFWYRQTMMQGLELLAYFRNRAPLDDSGMPKDRFSAEMPDATLATLKIQPSEPRDSAVYFCASGLQKPQHFGDGTRLSIL.

The sample holds a few counts of this clone. The chain joins TRBV28 to TRBJ1-2; possible D gene TRBD1, 5 bases. The CDR3 totals 12 residues. Germline V CDR1 and CDR2: MDHEN, SYDVKM. V shed 3 bases and J shed 4 bases, with 6 bases lying between them. As DNA, the CDR3 is TGTGCCAGCAGTTTTCAGGGCTATGGCTACACCTTC. The encoded protein is CASSFQGYGYTF.

The chain uses TRBV9 and TRBJ1-1; maybe TRBD1 (5 bases). Per the germline V gene, CDR1 is SGDLS and CDR2 is YYNGEE. V was pared by 0 bases and J by 1 base, with 19 bases between. The CDR3 contains 18 residues. Here the CDR3 DNA reads TGTGCCAGCAGCGTAGATGGAGGGGCGAGCTCTCCGAACACTGAAGCTTTCTTT. Protein: CASSVDGGASSPNTEAFF.

The V call is TRBV4-1, the J call TRBJ1-5, with TRBD1 identical over 11 bases. The J segment lost 5 bases and the V segment lost 3 bases, leaving 3 bases of the junction unmatched. The CDR3 is made up of 15 amino acids. Germline CDR1 and CDR2: MGHRA and YSYEKL. The CDR3 sequence is CASSQLGQGDQPQHF. The CDR3, as DNA: TGCGCCAGCAGCCAGTTGGGACAGGGGGATCAGCCCCAGCATTTT.

This chain links TRBV18 with TRBJ2-7; perhaps TRBD1 as D (6 bases). Looked up from germline, CDR1 is KGHSH and CDR2 is LQKENI. V was clipped by 1 base and J by 0 bases, with 10 bases between them. The CDR3 has 15 residues. The CDR3 region has the DNA TGTGCCAGCTCACCACAGGGGGTGAGCTCCTACGAGCAGTACTTC. Its protein is CASSPQGVSSYEQYF.

The chain links TRBV5-1 to TRBJ1-1, with unresolved D. The germline V gene has CDR1 SGHRS and CDR2 YFSETQ. The germline V and J ends were trimmed by 0 bases and 4 bases, with 10 bases remaining between them. This CDR3 comprises 14 residues. Here the CDR3 reads CASSLGQGTTEAFF. The CDR3 region has the DNA TGCGCCAGCAGCTTGGGACAAGGAACCACTGAAGCTTTCTTT.

V gene TRBV5-1 combines with J gene TRBJ2-2, with 10 bases matching TRBD1. This CDR3 is built from 14 residues. Trimming removed 2 bases from V and 6 bases from J; junction bases left unmatched: 1. Germline V gene data show CDR1 as SGHRS and CDR2 as YFSETQ. CDR3 in amino acids: CASSFGQGAGELFF. The CDR3 DNA follows: TGCGCCAGCAGCTTCGGACAGGGGGCCGGGGAGCTGTTTTTT.

The chain links TRBV5-1 to TRBJ2-1; TRBD1 matches 9 bases. Germline V CDR1 and CDR2: SGHRS, YFSETQ. Unmatched junction bases numbered 4, after V lost 4 bases and J lost 2 bases. The CDR3 totals 15 residues. CDR3 in DNA: TGCGCCAGCAGCAACGACAGGGGGGCCTACAATGAGCAGTTCTTC. Amino acids: CASSNDRGAYNEQFF.

This chain uses TRBV7-2 with TRBJ1-2; TRBD1 might be the D (5 bases). The CDR3 totals 15 residues. V was clipped by 3 bases and J by 4 bases, with 15 bases between them. The germline V gene has CDR1 SGHTA and CDR2 FQGNSA. Here the CDR3 DNA reads TGTGCCAGCAGCTTTGGGGCCCTCGGCAGCTATGGCTACACCTTC. Protein: CASSFGALGSYGYTF.

The chain joins TRBV5-1 to TRBJ1-4; 7 bases are shared with TRBD1. Trimming cost V 3 bases and J 7 bases; bases outside gene matches: 6. CDR1 and CDR2 (germline): SGHRS, YFSETQ. The CDR3 is 14 amino acids. In DNA form, the CDR3 reads TGCGCCAGCAGCTCCGGACAGGAAGGTGAAAAACTGTTTTTT. The encoded protein is CASSSGQEGEKLFF.